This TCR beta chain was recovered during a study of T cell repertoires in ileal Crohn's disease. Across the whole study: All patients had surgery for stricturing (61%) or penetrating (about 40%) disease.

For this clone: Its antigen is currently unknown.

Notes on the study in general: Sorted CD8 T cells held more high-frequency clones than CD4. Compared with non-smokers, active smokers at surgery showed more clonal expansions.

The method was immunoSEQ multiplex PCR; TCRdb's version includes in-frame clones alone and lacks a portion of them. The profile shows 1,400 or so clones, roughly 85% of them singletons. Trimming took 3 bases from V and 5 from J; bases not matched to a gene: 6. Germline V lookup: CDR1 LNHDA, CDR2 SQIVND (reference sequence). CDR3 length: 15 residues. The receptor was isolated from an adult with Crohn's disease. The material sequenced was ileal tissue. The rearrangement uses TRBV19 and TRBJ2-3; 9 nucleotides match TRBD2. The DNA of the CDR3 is TGTGCCAGTAGTATTGGCGGGAGGGCCGGAGATACGCAGTATTTT. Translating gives CASSIGGRAGDTQYF.